Below, one TCR beta chain is given with its context. The data were taken from a study of beta chain features in type 1 diabetes. Expressed TCRB transcripts were sequenced because the isolated RNA had all been reverse transcribed beforehand. The assay was immunoSEQ multiplex PCR, and TCRdb's table has in-frame clones only and misses some. The sample records some 45,000 clones, around 50% being singletons. J was trimmed by 0 bases and V by 2 bases; bases with no gene match: 9. The CDR3 spans 18 residues. CDR1 MNHEY and CDR2 SMNVEV come from the germline V gene (reference sequence). The gene calls are TRBV27 and TRBJ1-5; the match to TRBD1 covers 8 bases. The sequence came from a young woman in good health. Source material: Tregs from blood. The CDR3 loop reads CASSLKAGGGFSNQPQHF. In nucleotides, the CDR3 is TGTGCCAGCAGTTTAAAGGCAGGGGGCGGTTTTAGCAATCAGCCCCAGCATTTT.